A selection of T cell receptor beta chains follows, all from one sample in a study of OX40 agonist ivuxolimab in advanced cancers. Profiling relied on immunoSEQ multiplex PCR, and the TCRdb table lists in-frame clones only, not all of them. Here the sample spans approximately 38,000 clones, nearly 85% being singletons. Here the sequenced sample was CD4+ or CD8+ T cells sorted from blood, taken in a trial of the OX40 agonist ivuxolimab. Receptors originate from an adult with an advanced solid tumor such as melanoma, head and neck, liver or kidney cancer. CDR3s include the opening cysteine and the closing phenylalanine or tryptophan.

J	V	CDR3
TRBJ1-4	TRBV6-6	CASSYSREKLFF
TRBJ2-1	TRBV25-1	CASSDPVARTYNEQFF
TRBJ1-2	TRBV6-5	CASKVVASNYGYTF
TRBJ1-6	TRBV6-1	CASSRTVNSPLHF
TRBJ2-5	TRBV19	CASSKLAGGQKTQYF
TRBJ2-1	TRBV28	CASSSRDRYNEQFF
TRBJ2-2	TRBV30	CAWKGEANTGELFF
TRBJ1-1	TRBV29-1	CSVGDTEAFF
TRBJ2-7	TRBV5-6	CASSLLAGAYEQYF
TRBJ2-6	TRBV19	CASSIAAGSGANVLTF
TRBJ1-1	TRBV6-1	CASSHSDRRNTEAFF
TRBJ2-1	TRBV5-5	CASSLQLRRSSYNEQFF
TRBJ1-5	TRBV2	CASSGGAGNQPQHF
TRBJ2-7	TRBV5-1	CASGRENYEQYF
TRBJ1-2	TRBV27	CASSFTDRGGSYTF
TRBJ1-1	TRBV7-2	CASSLLGQNTEAFF
TRBJ2-5	TRBV7-2	CASSLQETQYF
TRBJ2-3	TRBV7-2	CASSLGGLAGGSGDTQYF
TRBJ2-7	TRBV5-8	CASSLRSYEQYF
TRBJ1-4	TRBV7-2	CASSLSRGDEKLFF
TRBJ2-3	TRBV23-1	CASSQTVTDTQYF
TRBJ2-7	TRBV5-4	CASSLAAGSGPSYEQYF
TRBJ2-2	TRBV5-1	CASSLLLARTGELFF